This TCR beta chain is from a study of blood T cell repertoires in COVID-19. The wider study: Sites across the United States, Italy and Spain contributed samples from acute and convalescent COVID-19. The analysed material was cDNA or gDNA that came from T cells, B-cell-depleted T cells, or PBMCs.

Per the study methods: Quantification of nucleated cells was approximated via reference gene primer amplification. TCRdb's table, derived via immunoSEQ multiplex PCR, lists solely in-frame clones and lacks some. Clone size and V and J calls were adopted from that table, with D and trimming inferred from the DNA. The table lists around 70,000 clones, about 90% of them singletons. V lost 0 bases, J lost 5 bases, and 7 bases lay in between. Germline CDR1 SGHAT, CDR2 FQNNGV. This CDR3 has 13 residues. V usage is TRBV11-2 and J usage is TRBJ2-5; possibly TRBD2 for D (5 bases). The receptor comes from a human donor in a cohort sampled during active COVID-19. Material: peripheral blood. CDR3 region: CASSLDGEETQYF. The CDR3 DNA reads TGTGCCAGCAGCTTAGACGGGGAGGAGACCCAGTACTTC.